These 20 T cell receptor beta chains were all obtained from the same sample, sequenced in a study of T-cell reconstitution after alpha-beta-depleted transplantation in children. Unique molecular identifiers featured in how the TCRbeta library was prepared. TCRdb passed the PCR reads through MiXCR, listing each CDR3 protein once. The data contain 210,000 or so distinct CDR3 sequences, 8% to 10% of them seen just once; the ten biggest clones take up 5% to 7%. This material consisted of PBMCs from the stem cell graft donor, taken from the stem cell graft. These receptors all stem from a human donor who donated a stem cell graft to a child with acute lymphoblastic leukemia.

A few counts support this clonotype. This chain connects TRBV29-1 to TRBJ1-2; D is unclear. Trimming removed 7 bases at V and 3 bases at J, with 12 bases between. The length of the CDR3 is 12 residues. Germline V lookup: CDR1 SQVTM, CDR2 ANQGSEA. The CDR3 DNA reads as TGCAGCGGTGAGGGCAAGGACTATGGCTACACCTTC. Its translation is CSGEGKDYGYTF.

In this sample, this clonotype turned up a few times. The V gene is TRBV6-5, the J gene TRBJ2-5, with 7 nucleotides matching TRBD2. V shed 2 bases and J 4 bases; nucleotides not matched to a gene: 10. The CDR3 has 16 residues. Looked up from germline, CDR1 is MNHEY and CDR2 is SVGAGI. The CDR3 loop is CASSYVEVPSGETQYF. The CDR3 DNA reads TGTGCCAGCAGTTACGTCGAAGTGCCTAGCGGAGAGACCCAGTACTTC.

This clonotype has at least ten counts. This chain uses TRBV11-2 with TRBJ1-3; D gene ambiguous. Trimming pared 4 bases from V and 2 bases from J, leaving 15 bases between. This CDR3 is 16 amino acids long. Germline CDR1 reads SGHAT; CDR2 reads FQNNGV. CDR3 sequence: CASSSNLGITGNTIYF. Written as DNA, the CDR3 is TGTGCCAGCAGCTCCAATTTGGGGATCACTGGAAACACCATATATTTT.

The table lists this clonotype with a few counts. The CDR3 sequence: CASTVRGKNTEAFF. For the CDR3, the DNA is TGTGCCAGCACCGTCCGGGGAAAGAACACTGAAGCTTTCTTT. The chain links TRBV6-5 to TRBJ1-1, with D unresolved. Germline V CDR1 and CDR2: MNHEY, SVGAGI. CDR3 length: 14 amino acids. The V end was cut by 7 bases, the J end by 1 base, with 13 bases between.

The V gene is TRBV12-3 or TRBV12-4, the J gene TRBJ1-2; D remains ambiguous. This CDR3 region has 13 residues. With 4 bases removed from V and 7 bases from J, the gap between germline ends came to 13 bases. CDR3 protein: CASSSTLGFGYTF. In DNA form, the CDR3 reads TGTGCCAGCAGTTCCACCTTGGGGTTTGGCTACACCTTC.

The chain links TRBV27 to TRBJ1-2; D is undetermined. The CDR3 has 13 amino acids. V shed 2 bases and J shed 8 bases, with 12 bases lying between them. Germline assignment: CDR1 MNHEY and CDR2 SMNVEV (reference sequence). As DNA, the CDR3 is TGTGCCAGCAGTTTAACGGGGTTTCAGGGCTACACCTTC. Its translation is CASSLTGFQGYTF.

This clonotype was counted a few times. The rearrangement joins TRBV5-6 to TRBJ1-4; D gene ambiguous. Trimming pared 3 bases from V and 7 bases from J, leaving 13 bases between. Germline V gene lookup returns CDR1 SGHDT and CDR2 YYEEEE. The CDR3 contains 14 residues. This CDR3 reads CASSSGQMGEKLFF. The CDR3 region has the DNA TGTGCCAGCAGCTCGGGCCAGATGGGTGAAAAACTGTTTTTT.

V usage is TRBV5-1 and J usage is TRBJ1-1; 9 nucleotides align to TRBD1. The CDR3 totals 17 residues. Trimming removed 0 bases from V and 1 base from J; junction bases left unmatched: 7. CDR1 SGHRS and CDR2 YFSETQ come from the germline V gene. CDR3 sequence (DNA): TGCGCCAGCAGCTTGGATGGGACAGGGATTTGGAACACTGAAGCTTTCTTT. It specifies CASSLDGTGIWNTEAFF.

This clonotype was counted ten times or more. The J gene is TRBJ1-3, the V gene TRBV12-3 or TRBV12-4, with D perhaps matching TRBD1 (5 bases). V gave up 6 bases and J gave up 1 base, with 16 bases separating them. CDR3 length: 16 amino acids. CDR3 in DNA: TGTGCCAGCAGCCCACAGGTTGTAATATCTGGAAACACCATATATTTT. It yields the protein CASSPQVVISGNTIYF.

This clonotype was detected a few times. The chain recombines TRBV20-1 with TRBJ2-1, with D uncertain. Between the trimmed V and J ends, which lost 0 bases and 5 bases, there was a span of 11 bases. There are 14 residues in the CDR3. Per the germline V gene, CDR1 is DFQATT and CDR2 is SNEGSKA (reference sequence). The CDR3: CSARDPRVDNEQFF. The CDR3, as DNA: TGCAGTGCTAGAGATCCCCGGGTAGACAATGAGCAGTTCTTC.

This chain links TRBV5-1 with TRBJ2-7, with D perhaps given as TRBD1 or TRBD2 (6 bases each). The V end lost 0 bases, the J end lost 7 bases, and 17 bases lay between the germline ends. This CDR3 has 15 amino acids. The germline gives CDR1 SGHRS, CDR2 YFSETQ. This chain's CDR3 is CASSLVPGAESEQYF. CDR3 bases: TGCGCCAGCAGCTTGGTTCCGGGGGCAGAATCGGAGCAGTACTTC. The variable domain in full, with the rest retrieved from reference TRBV5-1 and TRBJ2-7, is KAGVTQTPRYLIKTRGQQVTLSCSPISGHRSVSWYQQTPGQGLQFLFEYFSETQRNKGNFPGRFSGRQFSNSRSEMNVSTLELGDSALYLCASSLVPGAESEQYFGPGTRLTVT.

This clonotype has a handful of counts. The chain couples TRBV11-2 to TRBJ2-5; TRBD2 agrees at 13 bases. Germline assignment: CDR1 SGHAT and CDR2 FQNNGV. CDR3 length: 19 amino acids. V shed 5 bases and J 2 bases; nucleotides not matched to a gene: 14. CDR3 region: CASSPSGLAGAGRQETQYF. As DNA, the CDR3 is TGTGCCAGCAGCCCCAGCGGACTAGCGGGGGCGGGGAGACAAGAGACCCAGTACTTC.

The chain uses TRBV18 and TRBJ2-6; no clear D gene. Germline V gene lookup returns CDR1 KGHSH and CDR2 LQKENI. The CDR3 length is 16 residues. Trimming removed 2 bases at V and 1 base at J, with 9 bases between. In DNA, the CDR3 is TGTGCCAGCTCACCAAGGGCAGATTCTGGGGCCAACGTCCTGACTTTC. Its translation is CASSPRADSGANVLTF.

The chain is built from TRBV12-3 or TRBV12-4 and TRBJ2-5; possibly TRBD1 or TRBD2 for D (6 bases each). The CDR3 is made up of 15 amino acids. V was pared by 5 bases and J by 5 bases, with 18 bases between. The CDR3 DNA follows: TGTGCCAGCAGTCCGACTAGGGGGTCCGTGGAGACCCAGTACTTC. This gives the protein CASSPTRGSVETQYF.

The table lists this clonotype with a few counts. The rearrangement joins TRBV25-1 to TRBJ2-5; no clear D. The CDR3 is 14 residues long. Trimming stripped 1 base from V and 5 bases from J, with 11 bases between. Germline values: CDR1 MGHDK, CDR2 SYGVNS. CDR3 amino acids: CASSESTVVETQYF. The CDR3 nucleotides read TGTGCCAGCAGTGAATCAACAGTAGTCGAGACCCAGTACTTC.

This clonotype was counted only a few times. J is TRBJ2-5 and V is TRBV12-3 or TRBV12-4; D unclear. The CDR3 extends over 12 amino acids. V gave up 7 bases and J gave up 0 bases, with 6 bases separating them. The DNA of the CDR3 is TGTGCCAGCACTCACAACCAAGAGACCCAGTACTTC. It specifies CASTHNQETQYF.

This clonotype was observed at least ten times. V gene TRBV14 combines with J gene TRBJ2-2; the D gene is possibly TRBD2 (6 bases). Germline V lookup: CDR1 SGHDN, CDR2 FVKESK. V lost 11 bases and J lost 4, with 11 bases in between. This CDR3 contains 12 residues. Here the CDR3 reads CAVGGVTGELFF. Here the CDR3 DNA reads TGTGCCGTCGGAGGGGTCACCGGGGAGCTGTTTTTT.

The chain recombines TRBV4-1 with TRBJ2-7, with unresolved D. The CDR3 is 14 amino acids. CDR1 is MGHRA and CDR2 is YSYEKL in the germline V gene. The ends were cut back, 3 bases at V and 0 bases at J, with 9 bases in the middle. The CDR3 reads CASSQWGNSYEQYF. In nucleotides, the CDR3 is TGCGCCAGCAGCCAGTGGGGAAACTCCTACGAGCAGTACTTC.

This clonotype was seen a few times. CDR3 in DNA: TGTGCCATCAGTGACGACAGTGAAGCTTTCTTT. Its protein is CAISDDSEAFF. The V call is TRBV10-3, the J call TRBJ1-1, with D possibly matching TRBD1 (5 bases). The germline V and J ends were trimmed by 3 bases and 7 bases, with 6 bases remaining between them. Germline CDR1 is ENHRY and CDR2 is SYGVKD. This CDR3 contains 11 residues.

A few counts support this clonotype. The V and J genes are TRBV5-1 and TRBJ2-6, with D uncertain. Trimming removed 0 bases from V and 1 base from J, with 11 bases in between. CDR3 length: 17 amino acids. The germline gives CDR1 SGHRS, CDR2 YFSETQ. The CDR3 DNA sequence: TGCGCCAGCAGCTTGGCCTGGGCGCTTTCTGGGGCCAACGTCCTGACTTTC. Its translation is CASSLAWALSGANVLTF.